Listed below are T cell receptor beta chains from one sample, sequenced in a study of blood T cell repertoires in COVID-19. Generated by immunoSEQ multiplex PCR, the TCRdb table keeps only in-frame clones and is missing some. The repertoire holds 400,000 to 550,000 clones, about 89% seen once, with 4% to 4.5% in the top ten. The sample consisted of peripheral blood. These receptors were obtained from a woman aged 25 to 45 with acute or convalescent COVID-19. The CDR3 runs from the conserved cysteine through the conserved F or W. D genes are given only for firm matches.

TRBD2	20	TRBV6-1	TRBJ2-5	CASSDLPDGGRLAGQETQYF
-	15	TRBV19	TRBJ2-1	CASSPQDSSYNEQFF
TRBD1	15	TRBV27	TRBJ2-7	CASRPSRGWSYEQYF
-	12	TRBV5-1	TRBJ2-7	CASSLLGGEQYF
TRBD1	14	TRBV9	TRBJ2-1	CASSVGTGGREQFF
-	16	TRBV25-1	TRBJ1-1	CASRHPSEVRDTEAFF
TRBD1	14	TRBV28	TRBJ2-2	CASSGTGYTGELFF
-	15	TRBV7-9	TRBJ2-7	CASSLYRQQTYEQYF
-	14	TRBV19	TRBJ2-2	CASSIGGKPGELFF
TRBD2	14	TRBV11-3	TRBJ2-1	CASSFGGGGNEQFF
TRBD1	13	TRBV2	TRBJ2-3	CASSGQGADTQYF
-	13	TRBV30	TRBJ2-7	CAWSLLGGYEQYF
-	14	TRBV5-6	TRBJ1-2	CASSLGWTSSGYTF
TRBD2	17	TRBV20-1	TRBJ2-3	CSASPLAGAPSTDTQYF
-	16	TRBV2	TRBJ2-6	CASTSELLGGANVLTF
-	13	TRBV24-1	TRBJ2-1	CATSDLGRDEQFF
-	14	TRBV5-1	TRBJ1-2	CASSPEVSYYGYTF
TRBD1	15	TRBV7-9	TRBJ1-2	CASSFEGAFGYGYTF
-	16	TRBV6-1	TRBJ1-4	CASSDDYRQEAEKLFF
-	14	TRBV18	TRBJ2-7	CASSRDTSSYEQYF
TRBD1	15	TRBV19	TRBJ2-1	CASSRTGTAYNEQFF
-	15	TRBV19	TRBJ2-7	CASSAWTVDSYEQYF
-	13	TRBV11-2	TRBJ2-3	CASSLAGQDTQYF
-	11	TRBV12-5	TRBJ1-1	CASGRNTEAFF
TRBD1	16	TRBV5-6	TRBJ2-1	CASSPDRGRASNEQFF
TRBD2	15	TRBV7-2	TRBJ2-1	CASSTQLAGYNEQFF
-	16	TRBV5-3	TRBJ1-4	CARSSGEHRTNEKLFF
TRBD1	13	TRBV10-2	TRBJ2-7	CASTPGGLYEQYF
-	16	TRBV19	TRBJ1-1	CASSIWTAAMNTEAFF
-	14	TRBV7-9	TRBJ2-5	CASSFYSDQETQYF
TRBD2	14	TRBV10-2	TRBJ2-5	CASRMGGYQETQYF
-	13	TRBV3-1/TRBV3-2	TRBJ1-1	CASSQEKRSEAFF
TRBD2	17	TRBV6-4	TRBJ2-1	CASSVRLAGGPGNEQFF
TRBD1	15	TRBV4-1	TRBJ1-6	CASSPPGQGYSPLHF
-	14	TRBV2	TRBJ1-5	CASSAGRGNQPQHF
TRBD2	14	TRBV28	TRBJ2-5	CASSGGGRHETQYF
-	15	TRBV28	TRBJ1-1	CASSPSFPARTEAFF
-	13	TRBV28	TRBJ1-2	CATYSVDRYGYTF
-	11	TRBV19	TRBJ1-3	CASTAGNTIYF
TRBD1	14	TRBV6-5	TRBJ2-7	CASRGGTGVTEQYF
-	15	TRBV6-1	TRBJ1-2	CASSDGDSGGSGYTF